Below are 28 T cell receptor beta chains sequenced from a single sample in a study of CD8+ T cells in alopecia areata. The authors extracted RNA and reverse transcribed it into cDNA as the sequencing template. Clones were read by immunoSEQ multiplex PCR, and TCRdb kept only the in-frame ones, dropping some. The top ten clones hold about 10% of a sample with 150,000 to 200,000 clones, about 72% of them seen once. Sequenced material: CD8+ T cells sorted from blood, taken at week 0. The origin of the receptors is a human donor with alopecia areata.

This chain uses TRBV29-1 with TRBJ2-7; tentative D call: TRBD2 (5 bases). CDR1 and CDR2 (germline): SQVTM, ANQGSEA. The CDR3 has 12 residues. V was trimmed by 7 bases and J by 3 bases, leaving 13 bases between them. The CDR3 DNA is TGCAGCGCAAAGACTACTCTCTACGAGCAGTACTTC. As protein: CSAKTTLYEQYF.

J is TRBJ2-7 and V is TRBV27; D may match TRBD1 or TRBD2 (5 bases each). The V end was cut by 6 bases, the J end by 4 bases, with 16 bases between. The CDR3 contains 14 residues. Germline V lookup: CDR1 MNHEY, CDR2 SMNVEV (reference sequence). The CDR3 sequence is CASRDTGTTYEQYF. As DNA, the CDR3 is TGTGCCAGCAGAGACACCGGGACCACTTACGAGCAGTACTTC.

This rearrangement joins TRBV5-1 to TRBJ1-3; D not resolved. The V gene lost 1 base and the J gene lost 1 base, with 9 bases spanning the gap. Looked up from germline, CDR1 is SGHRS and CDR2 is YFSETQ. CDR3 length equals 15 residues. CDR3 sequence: CASSLRPGSGNTIYF. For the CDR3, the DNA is TGCGCCAGCAGCTTGCGCCCGGGATCTGGAAACACCATATATTTT.

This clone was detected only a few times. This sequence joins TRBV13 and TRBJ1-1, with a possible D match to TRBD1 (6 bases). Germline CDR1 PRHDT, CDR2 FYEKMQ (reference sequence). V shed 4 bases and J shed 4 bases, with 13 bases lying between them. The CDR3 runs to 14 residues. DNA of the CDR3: TGTGCCAGCAGCTCGCACAGGGTTACCACTGAAGCTTTCTTT. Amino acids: CASSSHRVTTEAFF.

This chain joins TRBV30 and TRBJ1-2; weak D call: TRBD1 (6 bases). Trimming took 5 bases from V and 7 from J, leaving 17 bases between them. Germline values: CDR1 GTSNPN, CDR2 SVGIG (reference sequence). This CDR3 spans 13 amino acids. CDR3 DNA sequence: TGTGCCTGGGCACAGGGTTGGATTGCTGGCTACACCTTC. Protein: CAWAQGWIAGYTF.

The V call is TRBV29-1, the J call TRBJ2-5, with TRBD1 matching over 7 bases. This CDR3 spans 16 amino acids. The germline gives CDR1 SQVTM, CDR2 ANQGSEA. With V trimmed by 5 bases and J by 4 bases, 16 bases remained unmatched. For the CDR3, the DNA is TGCAGCGTTCCAGGGGGTGGGCACTGGAATGGAGAGACCCAGTACTTC. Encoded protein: CSVPGGGHWNGETQYF. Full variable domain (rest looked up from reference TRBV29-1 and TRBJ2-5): SAVISQKPSRDICQRGTSLTIQCQVDSQVTMMFWYRQQPGQSLTLIATANQGSEATYESGFVIDKFPISRPNLTFSTLTVSNMSPEDSSIYLCSVPGGGHWNGETQYFGPGTRLLVL.

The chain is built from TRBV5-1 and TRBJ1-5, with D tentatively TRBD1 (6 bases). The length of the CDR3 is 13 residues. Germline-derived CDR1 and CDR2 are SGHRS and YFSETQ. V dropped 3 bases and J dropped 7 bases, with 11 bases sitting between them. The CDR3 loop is CASSSEGGQPQHF. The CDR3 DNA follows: TGCGCCAGCAGCTCTGAGGGGGGGCAGCCCCAGCATTTT.

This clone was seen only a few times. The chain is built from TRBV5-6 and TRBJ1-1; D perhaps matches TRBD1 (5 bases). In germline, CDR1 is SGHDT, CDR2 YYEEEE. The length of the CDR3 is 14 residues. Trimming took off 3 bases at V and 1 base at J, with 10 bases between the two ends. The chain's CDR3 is CASSWTNANTEAFF. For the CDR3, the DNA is TGTGCCAGCAGCTGGACAAATGCGAACACTGAAGCTTTCTTT.

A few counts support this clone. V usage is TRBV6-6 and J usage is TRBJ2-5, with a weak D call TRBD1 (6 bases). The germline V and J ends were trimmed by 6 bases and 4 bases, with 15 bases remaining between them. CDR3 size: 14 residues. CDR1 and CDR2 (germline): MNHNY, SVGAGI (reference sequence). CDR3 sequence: CASSPDRTGETQYF. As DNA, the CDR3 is TGTGCCAGCAGCCCAGACAGGACGGGAGAGACCCAGTACTTC.

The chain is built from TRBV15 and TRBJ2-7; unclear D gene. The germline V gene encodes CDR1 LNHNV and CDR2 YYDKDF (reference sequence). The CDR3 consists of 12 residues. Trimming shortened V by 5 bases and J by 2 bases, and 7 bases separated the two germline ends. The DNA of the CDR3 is TGTGCCACCAGCGCACGAACCTACGAGCAGTACTTC. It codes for CATSARTYEQYF.

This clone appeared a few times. CDR3 in amino acids: CASSQGAGNEQFF. The DNA of the CDR3 is TGTGCCAGCTCACAGGGGGCTGGGAATGAGCAGTTCTTC. The chain couples TRBV18 to TRBJ2-1; TRBD1 matches at 7 bases. CDR1 is KGHSH, CDR2 LQKENI, per germline. The CDR3 runs 13 residues. Losses at the gene ends were 4 bases for V and 7 bases for J; bases not matched to a gene: 4.

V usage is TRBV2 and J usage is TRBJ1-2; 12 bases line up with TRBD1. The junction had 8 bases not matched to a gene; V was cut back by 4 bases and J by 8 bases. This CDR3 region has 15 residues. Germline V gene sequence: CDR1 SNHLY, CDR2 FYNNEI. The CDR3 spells CASSAPGTGGKGYTF. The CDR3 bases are TGTGCCAGCAGTGCACCCGGGACAGGGGGCAAAGGCTACACCTTC.

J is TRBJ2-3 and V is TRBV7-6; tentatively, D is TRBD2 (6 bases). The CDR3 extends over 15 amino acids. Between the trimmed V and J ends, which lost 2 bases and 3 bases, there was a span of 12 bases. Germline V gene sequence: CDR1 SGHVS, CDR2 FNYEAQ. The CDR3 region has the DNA TGTGCCAGCAGCTTAAGCCCCGGGGGAACAGATACGCAGTATTTT. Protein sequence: CASSLSPGGTDTQYF.

DNA for the CDR3: TGTGCCAGCAGTGAAAGGTCGGACGCCTACGAGCAGTACTTC. This gives the protein CASSERSDAYEQYF. This chain connects TRBV6-5 to TRBJ2-7; D not certain. The CDR3 sequence is 14 residues long. V lost 5 bases and J lost 2, with 13 bases in between. CDR1 and CDR2 from the germline V gene are MNHEY and SVGAGI.

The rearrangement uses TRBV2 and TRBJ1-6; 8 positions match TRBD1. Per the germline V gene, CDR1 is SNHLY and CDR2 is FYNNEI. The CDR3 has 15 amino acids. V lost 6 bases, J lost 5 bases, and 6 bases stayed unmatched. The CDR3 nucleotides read TGTGCCAGCAGACCAACGACAGGGGATAATTCACCCCTCCACTTT. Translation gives CASRPTTGDNSPLHF.

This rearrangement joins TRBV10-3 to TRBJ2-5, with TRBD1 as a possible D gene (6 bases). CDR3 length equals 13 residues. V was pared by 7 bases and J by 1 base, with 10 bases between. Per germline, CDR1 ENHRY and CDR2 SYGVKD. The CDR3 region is CAINRDIQETQYF. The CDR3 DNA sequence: TGTGCCATCAACCGGGACATCCAAGAGACCCAGTACTTC.

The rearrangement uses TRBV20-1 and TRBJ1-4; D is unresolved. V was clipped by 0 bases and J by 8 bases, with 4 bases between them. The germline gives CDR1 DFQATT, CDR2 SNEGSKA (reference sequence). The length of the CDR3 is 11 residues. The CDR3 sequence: CSARDYEKLFF. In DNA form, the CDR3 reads TGCAGTGCTAGAGATTACGAAAAACTGTTTTTT.

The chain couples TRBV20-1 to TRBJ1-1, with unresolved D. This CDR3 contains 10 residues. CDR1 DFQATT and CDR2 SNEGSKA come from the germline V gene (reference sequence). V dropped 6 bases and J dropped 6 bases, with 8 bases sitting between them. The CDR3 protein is CSAGVAEAFF. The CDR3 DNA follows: TGCAGTGCAGGCGTGGCTGAAGCTTTCTTT.

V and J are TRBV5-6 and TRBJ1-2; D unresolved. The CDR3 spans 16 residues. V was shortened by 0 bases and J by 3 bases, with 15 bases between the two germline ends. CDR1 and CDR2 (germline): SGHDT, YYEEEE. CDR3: CASSLGDREADYGYTF. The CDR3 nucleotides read TGTGCCAGCAGCTTGGGGGATAGGGAGGCAGACTATGGCTACACCTTC.

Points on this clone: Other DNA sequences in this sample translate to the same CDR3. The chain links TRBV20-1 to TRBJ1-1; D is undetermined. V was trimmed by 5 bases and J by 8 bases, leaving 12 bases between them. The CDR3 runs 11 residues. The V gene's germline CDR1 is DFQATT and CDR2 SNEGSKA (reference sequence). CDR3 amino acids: CSAPMDGEAFF. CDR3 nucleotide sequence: TGCAGTGCTCCGATGGACGGAGAAGCTTTCTTT.

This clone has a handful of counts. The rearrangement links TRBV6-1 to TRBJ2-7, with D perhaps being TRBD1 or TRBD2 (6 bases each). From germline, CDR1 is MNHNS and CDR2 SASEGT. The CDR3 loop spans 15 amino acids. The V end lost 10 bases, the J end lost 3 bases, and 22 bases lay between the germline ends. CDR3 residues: CATGESGSLHYEQYF. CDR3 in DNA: TGTGCCACAGGGGAAAGCGGGTCGCTACACTACGAGCAGTACTTC.

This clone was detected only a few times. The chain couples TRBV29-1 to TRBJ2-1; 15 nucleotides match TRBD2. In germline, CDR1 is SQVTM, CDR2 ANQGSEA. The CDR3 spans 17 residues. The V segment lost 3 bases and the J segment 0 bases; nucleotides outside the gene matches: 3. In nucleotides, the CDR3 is TGCAGCGTTGATGGGACTAGCGGGGGGAGCTCCTACAATGAGCAGTTCTTC. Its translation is CSVDGTSGGSSYNEQFF.

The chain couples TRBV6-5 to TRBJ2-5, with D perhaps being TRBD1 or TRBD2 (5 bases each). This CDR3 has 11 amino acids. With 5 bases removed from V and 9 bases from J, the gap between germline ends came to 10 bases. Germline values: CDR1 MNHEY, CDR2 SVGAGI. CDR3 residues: CASSEMGAQYF. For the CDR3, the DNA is TGTGCCAGCAGTGAGATGGGGGCCCAGTACTTC.

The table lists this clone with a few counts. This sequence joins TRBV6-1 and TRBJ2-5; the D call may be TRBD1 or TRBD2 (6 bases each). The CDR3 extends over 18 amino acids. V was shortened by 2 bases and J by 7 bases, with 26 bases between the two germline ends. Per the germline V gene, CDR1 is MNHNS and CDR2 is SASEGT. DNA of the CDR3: TGTGCCAGCAGTGAATTTTTGGAGGGGGTCGCCGAAAAGGGGACCCAGTACTTC. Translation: CASSEFLEGVAEKGTQYF.

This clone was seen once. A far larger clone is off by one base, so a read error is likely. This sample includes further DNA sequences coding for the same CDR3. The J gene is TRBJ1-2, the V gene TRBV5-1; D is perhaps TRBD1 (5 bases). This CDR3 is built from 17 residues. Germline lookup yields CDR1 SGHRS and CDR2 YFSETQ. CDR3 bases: TGTGCCAGCAGCTTGGATATTGCGTTGGGGGAGTCGTATGGCTACACCTTC. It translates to CASSLDIALGESYGYTF.

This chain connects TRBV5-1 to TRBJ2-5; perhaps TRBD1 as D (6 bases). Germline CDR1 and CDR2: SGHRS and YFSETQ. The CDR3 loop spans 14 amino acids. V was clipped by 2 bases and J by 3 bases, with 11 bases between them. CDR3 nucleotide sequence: TGCGCCAGCAGCTTCAGGGGACACGAAGAGACCCAGTACTTC. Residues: CASSFRGHEETQYF. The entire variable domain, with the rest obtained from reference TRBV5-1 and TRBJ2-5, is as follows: KAGVTQTPRYLIKTRGQQVTLSCSPISGHRSVSWYQQTPGQGLQFLFEYFSETQRNKGNFPGRFSGRQFSNSRSEMNVSTLELGDSALYLCASSFRGHEETQYFGPGTRLLVL.

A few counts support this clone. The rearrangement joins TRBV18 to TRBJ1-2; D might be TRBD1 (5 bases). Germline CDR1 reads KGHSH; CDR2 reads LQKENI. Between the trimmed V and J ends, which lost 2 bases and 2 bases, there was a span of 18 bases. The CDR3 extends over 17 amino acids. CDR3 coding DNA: TGTGCCAGCTCACCAGTCGTCCCGGGACCACGCAACTATGGCTACACCTTC. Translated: CASSPVVPGPRNYGYTF. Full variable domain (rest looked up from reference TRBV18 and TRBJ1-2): NAGVMQNPRHLVRRRGQEARLRCSPMKGHSHVYWYRQLPEEGLKFMVYLQKENIIDESGMPKERFSAEFPKEGPSILRIQQVVRGDSAAYFCASSPVVPGPRNYGYTFGSGTRLTVV.

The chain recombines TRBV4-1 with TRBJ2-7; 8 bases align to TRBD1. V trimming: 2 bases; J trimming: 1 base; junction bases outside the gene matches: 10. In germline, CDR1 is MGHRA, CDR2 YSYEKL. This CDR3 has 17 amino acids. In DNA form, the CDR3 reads TGCGCCAGCAGCCAACTATTCCAGGGGGCAAGGTCCTACGAGCAGTACTTC. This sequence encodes CASSQLFQGARSYEQYF.